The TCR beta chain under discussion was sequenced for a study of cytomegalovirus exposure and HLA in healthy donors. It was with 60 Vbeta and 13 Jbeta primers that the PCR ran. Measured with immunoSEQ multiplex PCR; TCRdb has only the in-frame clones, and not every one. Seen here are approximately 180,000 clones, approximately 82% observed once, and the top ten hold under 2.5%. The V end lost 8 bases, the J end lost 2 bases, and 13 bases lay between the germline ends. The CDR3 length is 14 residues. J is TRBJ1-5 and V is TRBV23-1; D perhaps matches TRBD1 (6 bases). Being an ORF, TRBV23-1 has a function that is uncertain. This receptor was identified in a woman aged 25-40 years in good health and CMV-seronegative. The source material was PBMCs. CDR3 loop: CASPRQVGNQPQHF. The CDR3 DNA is TGCGCCAGCCCCCGACAGGTTGGCAATCAGCCCCAGCATTTT.